The next 29 T cell receptor beta chains were all read from a single sample in a study of blood T cells in healthy people across ages. Alongside a J-beta primer mix, a sample-barcoded 5' primer served in a second PCR lasting roughly 6 to 11 cycles. From the 5' RACE reads, TCRdb called clonotypes with MiXCR, one entry per CDR3 protein. This table has 850,000 or so distinct CDR3 sequences, more than 25% appearing once. Sample: blood. These TCRs come from a woman older than 75 in good health.

V gene TRBV7-2 combines with J gene TRBJ2-7, with 12 bases fitting TRBD2. Germline V gene lookup returns CDR1 SGHTA and CDR2 FQGNSA. CDR3 length: 14 amino acids. V shed 5 bases and J 10 bases; nucleotides not matched to a gene: 9. In DNA form, the CDR3 reads TGTGCCAGCAGCGGTACTAGCGGGGGGATGGCCCAGTACTTC. It is translated as CASSGTSGGMAQYF.

At least ten counts were recorded for this clonotype. The V gene is TRBV6-1, the J gene TRBJ2-7; 10 nucleotides match TRBD1. V was pared by 6 bases and J by 3 bases, with 5 bases of the junction left unmatched. Germline V gene sequence: CDR1 MNHNS, CDR2 SASEGT. CDR3 length: 14 residues. CDR3 in amino acids: CASSRDRGGYEQYF. The CDR3 DNA sequence: TGTGCCAGCAGCCGGGACAGGGGTGGCTACGAGCAGTACTTC.

This clonotype was recorded many times. The gene calls are TRBV7-9 and TRBJ2-3; D is possibly TRBD1 or TRBD2 (5 bases each). The CDR3 has 13 residues. Germline lookup yields CDR1 SEHNR and CDR2 FQNEAQ (reference sequence). Trimming pared 0 bases from V and 7 bases from J, leaving 8 bases between. The CDR3 region is CASSLAGVHTQYF. The CDR3 DNA reads as TGTGCCAGCAGCTTAGCGGGGGTTCATACGCAGTATTTT. Based on the CDR3 plus reference TRBV7-9 and TRBJ2-3, the full variable domain is DTGVSQNPRHKITKRGQNVTFRCDPISEHNRLYWYRQTLGQGPEFLTYFQNEAQLEKSRLLSDRFSAERPKGSFSTLEIQRTEQGDSAMYLCASSLAGVHTQYFGPGTRLTVL.

This chain joins TRBV12-3 or TRBV12-4 and TRBJ1-6, with no clear D. Trimming left V 6 bases short and J 7 bases short, with 7 bases between. This CDR3 comprises 12 residues. DNA of the CDR3: TGTGCCAGCAGGGACCTGAATTCACCCCTCCACTTT. It yields the protein CASRDLNSPLHF.

Remarks on this clonotype: A junction end diverges from the germline sequence, so it may reflect a read error. The V and J genes are TRBV7-7 and TRBJ2-3; 12 bases agree with TRBD2. Germline CDR1 reads SSHAT; CDR2 reads FNYEAQ (reference sequence). The CDR3 has 16 residues. The CDR3 loop is CASSLGTSGSADTQYF. CDR3 nucleotides: TGTGCTAGCAGCTTAGGGACTAGCGGGTCCGCGGATACGCAGTATTTT.

At least ten counts were recorded for this clonotype. This rearrangement joins TRBV28 to TRBJ2-3; no clear D. Germline CDR1 and CDR2: MDHEN and SYDVKM. The ends were cut back, 6 bases at V and 3 bases at J, with 13 bases in the middle. The CDR3 runs to 14 residues. The CDR3 DNA follows: TGTGCCAGCAGAGGGAACCTCAGAACAGATACGCAGTATTTT. Translation gives CASRGNLRTDTQYF.

This clonotype was counted a single time. A read error is possible here, since a much larger clone lies one base away. This sequence joins TRBV7-2 and TRBJ2-1; TRBD2 matches 11 bases. Germline values: CDR1 SGHTA, CDR2 FQGNSA. Trimming cost V 5 bases and J 5 bases; bases outside gene matches: 5. The CDR3 length is 15 residues. The CDR3 loop is CASSPTSGVNNEQFF. Written as DNA, the CDR3 is TGTGCCAGCAGCCCGACTAGCGGGGTTAACAATGAGCAGTTCTTC.

The chain joins TRBV5-6 to TRBJ2-5; no reliable D call. The J call could be wrong; TRBJ2-7 is a better fit for the DNA end. CDR3 size: 13 residues. Germline-derived CDR1 and CDR2 are SGHDT and YYEEEE. Here the CDR3 reads CASSPLDGDEQYF. DNA for the CDR3: TGTGCCAGCAGCCCCCTCGATGGCGACGAGCAGTACTTC.

The V gene is TRBV29-1, the J gene TRBJ2-3; weak D call: TRBD2 (7 bases). In germline, CDR1 is SQVTM, CDR2 ANQGSEA. The CDR3 is 14 amino acids. The germline V and J ends were trimmed by 6 bases and 9 bases, with 22 bases remaining between them. The CDR3 region has the DNA TGCAGCGTAGACCTGACTAGCCCCCAGGGGACGCAGTATTTT. Protein product: CSVDLTSPQGTQYF.

This clonotype was picked up many times. V usage is TRBV4-3 and J usage is TRBJ1-2, with D possibly matching TRBD1 (5 bases). The CDR3 sequence is 12 residues long. V was shortened by 4 bases and J by 7 bases, with 10 bases between the two germline ends. Looked up from germline, CDR1 is LGHNA and CDR2 is YSLEER. The CDR3 reads CASSLAGSGYTF. The CDR3 nucleotides read TGCGCCAGCAGCCTCGCAGGGAGTGGCTACACCTTC.

This clonotype was recorded at least ten times. V gene TRBV29-1 combines with J gene TRBJ2-3; the match to TRBD2 covers 11 bases. CDR3 length: 15 residues. Germline loops: CDR1 SQVTM, CDR2 ANQGSEA. After removal of 4 bases from V and 1 base from J, the junction contained 4 bases not matched to a gene. This chain's CDR3 is CSVVTSGGRTDTQYF. CDR3 DNA: TGCAGCGTTGTAACTAGCGGGGGCCGCACAGATACGCAGTATTTT.

This clonotype was found a few times. J is TRBJ2-1 and V is TRBV6-6; 9 bases line up with TRBD1. The junction had 10 bases not matched to a gene; V was cut back by 7 bases and J by 12 bases. Germline assignment: CDR1 MNHNY and CDR2 SVGAGI (reference sequence). The CDR3 consists of 13 residues. CDR3 DNA sequence: TGTGCCAGCAAGGTTCGGACAGGGGATGGGCAGTTCTTC. Amino acid sequence: CASKVRTGDGQFF.

The gene calls are TRBV7-2 and TRBJ2-7; TRBD1 matches at 7 bases. Germline CDR1 and CDR2: SGHTA and FQGNSA. This CDR3 has 16 residues. V lost 5 bases, J lost 3 bases, and 13 bases stayed unmatched. CDR3 sequence (DNA): TGTGCCAGCAGCCATCGACAGGGCCTTAAACTCTACGAGCAGTACTTC. It encodes CASSHRQGLKLYEQYF.

This clonotype was recorded many times. The rearrangement uses TRBV6-5 and TRBJ2-4; D remains ambiguous. The length of the CDR3 is 18 residues. Trimming shortened V by 0 bases and J by 0 bases, and 15 bases separated the two germline ends. Germline-derived CDR1 and CDR2 are MNHEY and SVGAGI. Here the CDR3 DNA reads TGTGCCAGCAGTTACTCGCGCAACAGTGTTTTAGCCAAAAACATTCAGTACTTC. Encoded protein: CASSYSRNSVLAKNIQYF.

This clonotype occurred many times. The chain is built from TRBV10-3 and TRBJ2-7, with D possibly being TRBD1 (6 bases). Looked up from germline, CDR1 is ENHRY and CDR2 is SYGVKD. V was clipped by 11 bases and J by 0 bases, with 11 bases between them. This CDR3 has 12 residues. The CDR3 region is CASTGNSYEQYF. In DNA, the CDR3 is TGTGCCTCAACAGGGAACTCCTACGAGCAGTACTTC.

This clonotype has at least ten counts. The J gene is TRBJ2-7, the V gene TRBV6-2 or TRBV6-3, with 13 nucleotides matching TRBD2. J lost 2 bases, V lost 2 bases, and 9 bases had no gene match. CDR1 is MNHEY and CDR2 is SVGEGT in the germline V gene. The CDR3 sequence is 18 residues long. In nucleotides, the CDR3 is TGTGCCAGCAGTTACATGATGACTAGCGGGGGGATCACCTACGAGCAGTACTTC. This codes for CASSYMMTSGGITYEQYF.

The V gene is TRBV5-1, the J gene TRBJ2-2; D unclear. This CDR3 contains 17 residues. The V gene lost 6 bases and the J gene lost 0 bases, with 18 bases spanning the gap. The germline CDR1 and CDR2 sequences are SGHRS and YFSETQ. The CDR3 coding sequence is TGCGCCAGCACCGCCCCCCAGGATTACCCGAACACCGGGGAGCTGTTTTTT. Its translation is CASTAPQDYPNTGELFF.

The table lists this clonotype with a few counts. The chain has TRBV2 and TRBJ1-1; tentatively, D is TRBD1 (6 bases). Germline CDR1 SNHLY, CDR2 FYNNEI. Deletions cut 5 bases from V and 1 base from J, with 17 bases between. This CDR3 contains 16 residues. This CDR3 is CASSRQATQQNTEAFF. CDR3 DNA sequence: TGTGCCAGCAGTCGACAGGCGACTCAACAGAACACTGAAGCTTTCTTT.

Details on this clonotype: A read error may produce the germline difference seen at one junction end. This sequence joins TRBV12-3 or TRBV12-4 and TRBJ2-3, with D hard to call. CDR3 length: 14 residues. Here the CDR3 reads CASTKRVRTDTQYF. CDR3 DNA: TGTGCCAGCACCAAAAGGGTGCGCACAGATACGCAATATTTT.

The rearrangement uses TRBV6-2 or TRBV6-3 and TRBJ2-1; 7 positions agree with TRBD1. This CDR3 contains 13 residues. V lost 3 bases, J lost 10 bases, and 6 bases stayed unmatched. CDR1 is MNHEY and CDR2 is SVGEGT in the germline V gene. CDR3 sequence reads: CASSYFQQGEQFF. The CDR3 DNA is TGTGCCAGCAGTTATTTCCAACAGGGGGAGCAGTTCTTC.

This clonotype appeared a single time. J is TRBJ2-1 and V is TRBV29-1; 8 bases line up with TRBD1. The CDR3 covers 11 residues. CDR1 SQVTM and CDR2 ANQGSEA come from the germline V gene. The CDR3 reads CSVGQGGVEFF. The DNA for the CDR3 is TGCAGTGTAGGACAGGGAGGTGTAGAGTTCTTC.

This clonotype has just a few counts. This may come from a read error, since a much larger clone is one base off. The chain links TRBV6-2 or TRBV6-3 to TRBJ2-5; D might be TRBD1 (6 bases). The J call may be incorrect, as the DNA end agrees better with TRBJ2-7. CDR1 MNHEY and CDR2 SVGEGT come from the germline V gene. The CDR3 totals 11 residues. CDR3 sequence (DNA): TGTACCAGGGACACCGCCCACGAGCAGTACTTC. It yields the protein CTRDTAHEQYF.

This clonotype was found many times. The rearrangement links TRBV12-3 or TRBV12-4 to TRBJ1-5; D is uncertain. The V and J ends lost 5 bases and 6 bases respectively, with 8 bases between them. The CDR3 is made up of 12 amino acids. The CDR3 region has the DNA TGTGCCAGCAGTCCCACGGGTCAGCCCCAGCATTTT. It encodes CASSPTGQPQHF.

The genes are TRBV9 and TRBJ1-4, with 8 bases matching TRBD1. J was trimmed by 8 bases and V by 1 base; bases with no gene match: 4. Germline values: CDR1 SGDLS, CDR2 YYNGEE. The CDR3 loop spans 14 amino acids. This CDR3 is CASSVRQGREKLFF. In DNA, the CDR3 is TGTGCCAGCAGCGTAAGACAGGGGAGGGAAAAACTGTTTTTT. Full variable domain (missing parts from reference TRBV9 and TRBJ1-4): DSGVTQTPKHLITATGQRVTLRCSPRSGDLSVYWYQQSLDQGLQFLIQYYNGEERAKGNILERFSAQQFPDLHSELNLSSLELGDSALYFCASSVRQGREKLFFGSGTQLSVL.

The table lists this clonotype with many counts. The V call is TRBV5-1, the J call TRBJ2-1; possibly TRBD1 for D (6 bases). Trimming took 4 bases from V and 4 from J, leaving 12 bases between them. The CDR3 consists of 14 residues. Germline CDR1 and CDR2: SGHRS and YFSETQ. DNA of the CDR3: TGCGCCAGCAGCAGCCGGGACAAGTACAATGAGCAGTTCTTC. Translating gives CASSSRDKYNEQFF.

The chain is built from TRBV20-1 and TRBJ1-1, with a possible D match to TRBD1 (5 bases). The germline gives CDR1 DFQATT, CDR2 SNEGSKA (reference sequence). Trimming shortened V by 7 bases and J by 1 base, and 7 bases separated the two germline ends. This CDR3 region has 11 residues. CDR3 DNA sequence: TGCAGTGGACAGACGAACACTGAAGCTTTCTTT. Its translation: CSGQTNTEAFF.

This chain links TRBV7-9 with TRBJ2-1, with 13 bases matching TRBD2. Losses at the gene ends were 1 base for V and 1 base for J; bases not matched to a gene: 10. Germline CDR1 SEHNR, CDR2 FQNEAQ (reference sequence). The CDR3 contains 20 residues. CDR3 nucleotide sequence: TGTGCCAGCAGCTTAGTCCTTCTACTAGCGGGGGGGCCGTCCTACAATGAGCAGTTCTTC. Translation gives CASSLVLLLAGGPSYNEQFF.

The chain carries TRBV4-1 and TRBJ1-5, with D possibly TRBD1 on 5 matching bases. Looked up from germline, CDR1 is MGHRA and CDR2 is YSYEKL. The CDR3 is 15 residues long. Trimming stripped 0 bases from V and 4 bases from J, with 10 bases between. This CDR3 reads CASSQDRDPNQPQHF. The DNA for the CDR3 is TGCGCCAGCAGCCAAGATAGGGACCCAAATCAGCCCCAGCATTTT.

This clonotype was detected many times. The chain employs TRBV7-2 and TRBJ1-2, with a weak D call TRBD1 (6 bases). Germline CDR1 and CDR2: SGHTA and FQGNSA. The CDR3 contains 15 residues. V lost 5 bases and J lost 7, with 20 bases in between. As DNA, the CDR3 is TGTGCCAGCAGCGTTCAAACAGGGCAGAGATCTGGCTACACCTTC. Translated, it gives CASSVQTGQRSGYTF. Variable domain in full (rest from reference TRBV7-2 and TRBJ1-2): GAGVSQSPSNKVTEKGKDVELRCDPISGHTALYWYRQSLGQGLEFLIYFQGNSAPDKSGLPSDRFSAERTGGSVSTLTIQRTQQEDSAVYLCASSVQTGQRSGYTFGSGTRLTVV.